This is a list of T cell receptor beta chains from one sample in a study of blood T cell repertoires in COVID-19. Profiling relied on immunoSEQ multiplex PCR, and the TCRdb table lists in-frame clones only, not all of them. The table shows about 180,000 clones, with almost 85% occurring only once. Sequencing was done on a sample of peripheral blood. The receptors shown here come from a man younger than 35 with active or convalescent COVID-19. CDR3s include the opening cysteine and the closing phenylalanine or tryptophan. Each record gives: CDR3 protein, D gene, J gene, clone size, V gene. The D gene is left open where the match is weak. Size tells how often a clone was seen (once, few, many) or the class of an expanded clone, and some rows leave it out.

cdr3_aa: CASSFLSGYEQYF; d_call: .; j_call: TRBJ2-7; clone_size: .; v_call: TRBV6-5
cdr3_aa: CASSPNSLQSINYGYTF; d_call: .; j_call: TRBJ1-2; clone_size: .; v_call: TRBV18
cdr3_aa: CASNLGGATNEKLFF; d_call: TRBD1; j_call: TRBJ1-4; clone_size: .; v_call: TRBV28
cdr3_aa: CASSAGTGDAYGYTF; d_call: TRBD1; j_call: TRBJ1-2; clone_size: .; v_call: TRBV6-6
cdr3_aa: CASSYSLVGLPQTKEETQYF; d_call: TRBD2; j_call: TRBJ2-5; clone_size: .; v_call: TRBV6-2/TRBV6-3
cdr3_aa: CASSFNGADVTWAFF; d_call: .; j_call: TRBJ1-1; clone_size: .; v_call: TRBV5-1
cdr3_aa: CASSVSGRAGNEQFF; d_call: TRBD2; j_call: TRBJ2-1; clone_size: .; v_call: TRBV9
cdr3_aa: CASSPPGLAAYNEQFF; d_call: TRBD2; j_call: TRBJ2-1; clone_size: once; v_call: TRBV18
cdr3_aa: CASSFQGAGEKLFF; d_call: TRBD1; j_call: TRBJ1-4; clone_size: .; v_call: TRBV7-9
cdr3_aa: CASSQGNEAFF; d_call: .; j_call: TRBJ1-1; clone_size: once; v_call: TRBV3-1/TRBV3-2
cdr3_aa: CASSVATGGFYGYTF; d_call: TRBD1; j_call: TRBJ1-2; clone_size: .; v_call: TRBV9
cdr3_aa: CASSRPWDRSATNEKLFF; d_call: TRBD1; j_call: TRBJ1-4; clone_size: .; v_call: TRBV6-2/TRBV6-3
cdr3_aa: CASSSPGGEGYGYTF; d_call: TRBD1; j_call: TRBJ1-2; clone_size: once; v_call: TRBV6-2/TRBV6-3
cdr3_aa: CASSPEGLRGYTF; d_call: .; j_call: TRBJ1-2; clone_size: .; v_call: TRBV18
cdr3_aa: CASSLPALNRDSRLFF; d_call: TRBD1; j_call: TRBJ2-1; clone_size: .; v_call: TRBV11-3
cdr3_aa: CAISEGGDYGYTF; d_call: .; j_call: TRBJ1-2; clone_size: .; v_call: TRBV10-3
cdr3_aa: CSLQTGEVGYTF; d_call: TRBD1; j_call: TRBJ1-2; clone_size: .; v_call: TRBV29-1
cdr3_aa: CASSMQGPYNYGYTF; d_call: .; j_call: TRBJ1-2; clone_size: .; v_call: TRBV19
cdr3_aa: CASSDRGQETQYF; d_call: TRBD1; j_call: TRBJ2-5; clone_size: once; v_call: TRBV18
cdr3_aa: CASSQDSGEQYF; d_call: .; j_call: TRBJ2-7; clone_size: .; v_call: TRBV3-1/TRBV3-2
cdr3_aa: CASSGRTGANYGYTF; d_call: TRBD1; j_call: TRBJ1-2; clone_size: .; v_call: TRBV7-9
cdr3_aa: CASSRLPKGSGANVLTF; d_call: .; j_call: TRBJ2-6; clone_size: .; v_call: TRBV19
cdr3_aa: CASSGELSYNEQFF; d_call: .; j_call: TRBJ2-1; clone_size: .; v_call: TRBV10-1
cdr3_aa: CASSLRDRGNSYGYTF; d_call: .; j_call: TRBJ1-2; clone_size: .; v_call: TRBV3-1/TRBV3-2
cdr3_aa: CASSRGAIHNSNQPQHF; d_call: .; j_call: TRBJ1-5; clone_size: .; v_call: TRBV6-6
cdr3_aa: CAWSPRGGSNQPQHF; d_call: .; j_call: TRBJ1-5; clone_size: .; v_call: TRBV30
cdr3_aa: CASSLAGHANTGELFF; d_call: .; j_call: TRBJ2-2; clone_size: .; v_call: TRBV5-1
cdr3_aa: CASSFYPGGKGEKLFF; d_call: TRBD1; j_call: TRBJ1-4; clone_size: .; v_call: TRBV5-4
cdr3_aa: CASSYSGQPYYGYTF; d_call: .; j_call: TRBJ1-2; clone_size: few; v_call: TRBV6-2/TRBV6-3
cdr3_aa: CASSYSFGRDNEQFF; d_call: .; j_call: TRBJ2-1; clone_size: once; v_call: TRBV6-5
cdr3_aa: CASSLVTVRGAGSNQPQHF; d_call: .; j_call: TRBJ1-5; clone_size: .; v_call: TRBV11-2
cdr3_aa: CASSYGTSGRALKRNIQYF; d_call: TRBD2; j_call: TRBJ2-4; clone_size: .; v_call: TRBV6-2/TRBV6-3
cdr3_aa: CASSLSAGTDTQYF; d_call: .; j_call: TRBJ2-3; clone_size: .; v_call: TRBV27
cdr3_aa: CASSHLRGPGGANVLTF; d_call: TRBD1; j_call: TRBJ2-6; clone_size: once; v_call: TRBV4-3
cdr3_aa: CASSPSLGSISYNEQFF; d_call: .; j_call: TRBJ2-1; clone_size: .; v_call: TRBV27
cdr3_aa: CASSSPTSLAGDTDTQYF; d_call: TRBD2; j_call: TRBJ2-3; clone_size: many; v_call: TRBV28
cdr3_aa: CASTQDWRTDTQYF; d_call: .; j_call: TRBJ2-3; clone_size: .; v_call: TRBV2
cdr3_aa: CASSFRDIFSGNTIYF; d_call: .; j_call: TRBJ1-3; clone_size: once; v_call: TRBV11-2
cdr3_aa: CASSVDRGNTIYF; d_call: .; j_call: TRBJ1-3; clone_size: few; v_call: TRBV7-8
cdr3_aa: CASSDSGANEKLFF; d_call: .; j_call: TRBJ1-4; clone_size: once; v_call: TRBV19
cdr3_aa: CASSPTGAPGEQYF; d_call: TRBD1; j_call: TRBJ2-7; clone_size: .; v_call: TRBV6-6
cdr3_aa: CASSHTREGYEQYF; d_call: TRBD2; j_call: TRBJ2-7; clone_size: .; v_call: TRBV6-5
cdr3_aa: CASSLRGAGHSYEQYF; d_call: .; j_call: TRBJ2-7; clone_size: once; v_call: TRBV3-1/TRBV3-2
cdr3_aa: CSVQRSTGSDTQYF; d_call: .; j_call: TRBJ2-3; clone_size: .; v_call: TRBV29-1
cdr3_aa: CASRWGLTAFF; d_call: .; j_call: TRBJ1-1; clone_size: many; v_call: TRBV25-1
cdr3_aa: CASSDRVASYNSPLHF; d_call: .; j_call: TRBJ1-6; clone_size: once; v_call: TRBV6-1
cdr3_aa: CTSSQGTSGAGRTQYF; d_call: .; j_call: TRBJ2-3; clone_size: .; v_call: TRBV1
cdr3_aa: CASSEAWGDETQYF; d_call: .; j_call: TRBJ2-5; clone_size: .; v_call: TRBV6-1
cdr3_aa: CASSRPGGLYDTQYF; d_call: TRBD2; j_call: TRBJ2-3; clone_size: .; v_call: TRBV3-1/TRBV3-2
cdr3_aa: CASSLVGTSGTDREQFF; d_call: TRBD2; j_call: TRBJ2-1; clone_size: .; v_call: TRBV7-2
cdr3_aa: CASSGARQAGRSTDTQYF; d_call: .; j_call: TRBJ2-3; clone_size: .; v_call: TRBV6-2/TRBV6-3
cdr3_aa: CASSTLTGNTDTQYF; d_call: TRBD1; j_call: TRBJ2-3; clone_size: .; v_call: TRBV11-3
cdr3_aa: CASSGSGTSATQYF; d_call: TRBD2; j_call: TRBJ2-5; clone_size: .; v_call: TRBV2
cdr3_aa: CSARPGQGEFF; d_call: TRBD1; j_call: TRBJ1-1; clone_size: .; v_call: TRBV20-1